The rows below give T cell receptor beta chains drawn from one sample of a study of early T cells in non-severe SARS-CoV-2 infection. Each CDR3 protein is one row after TCRdb ran MiXCR on the 5' RACE reads. Of approximately 23,000 distinct CDR3 sequences in the sample, around 4.5% are singletons; the top ten hold 4% to 5.5%. Material: whole blood. These receptors originate from an adult who was a healthcare worker with PCR-confirmed SARS-CoV-2 infection or an uninfected control (not recorded which). CDR3s include the opening cysteine and the closing phenylalanine or tryptophan. Fields, in order: CDR3 protein, CDR3 DNA, J gene, clone size, D gene, V gene. A D gene is named only where the DNA matches it firmly. The listing skips clone size in some rows; elsewhere it reads once, few, many or a size class.

cdr3_aa: CAISVGGRISEQYF
cdr3_nt: TGTGCCATCAGTGTAGGGGGGCGCATCTCCGAGCAGTACTTC
j_call: TRBJ2-7
clone_size: .
d_call: .
v_call: TRBV10-3

cdr3_aa: CASSPTDRGETQYF
cdr3_nt: TGTGCCAGCTCACCAACTGACAGGGGAGAGACCCAGTACTTC
j_call: TRBJ2-5
clone_size: many
d_call: TRBD1
v_call: TRBV18

cdr3_aa: CASRHLDRNNQPQHF
cdr3_nt: TGTGCCAGTAGACACTTAGACAGGAACAATCAGCCCCAGCATTTT
j_call: TRBJ1-5
clone_size: .
d_call: .
v_call: TRBV19

cdr3_aa: CASSSGHF
cdr3_nt: TGTGCCAGCAGCTCTGGACATTTT
j_call: TRBJ1-5
clone_size: .
d_call: .
v_call: TRBV7-9

cdr3_aa: CASSQPLKETQYF
cdr3_nt: TGTGCCAGCAGCCAACCCTTGAAAGAGACCCAGTACTTC
j_call: TRBJ2-5
clone_size: many
d_call: .
v_call: TRBV4-2

cdr3_aa: CSARGTSATSTDTQYF
cdr3_nt: TGCAGTGCTAGAGGAACTAGCGCCACTAGCACAGATACGCAGTATTTT
j_call: TRBJ2-3
clone_size: .
d_call: TRBD2
v_call: TRBV20-1

cdr3_aa: CASSLVSGLAYEQYF
cdr3_nt: TGTGCCAGCAGCTTAGTTTCAGGGCTCGCCTACGAGCAGTACTTC
j_call: TRBJ2-7
clone_size: many
d_call: .
v_call: TRBV11-2

cdr3_aa: CASSFRGNPQHF
cdr3_nt: TGTGCCAGCAGTTTTAGGGGGAACCCCCAGCATTTT
j_call: TRBJ1-5
clone_size: few
d_call: .
v_call: TRBV28

cdr3_aa: CASSQGRPGNNSPLHF
cdr3_nt: TGTGCCAGCAGCCAAGGGAGGCCGGGAAATAATTCACCCCTCCACTTT
j_call: TRBJ1-6
clone_size: many
d_call: .
v_call: TRBV3-1

cdr3_aa: CASRDGPPYEQYF
cdr3_nt: TGTGCCAGCCGGGACGGGCCACCCTACGAGCAGTACTTC
j_call: TRBJ2-7
clone_size: few
d_call: .
v_call: TRBV6-5

cdr3_aa: CASSQVSGSVKAFF
cdr3_nt: TGTGCCAGCAGCCAAGTTTCTGGGTCGGTGAAAGCTTTCTTT
j_call: TRBJ1-1
clone_size: .
d_call: .
v_call: TRBV3-1

cdr3_aa: CASSAFLGDTQYF
cdr3_nt: TGCGCCAGCAGTGCATTCTTAGGGGATACGCAGTATTTT
j_call: TRBJ2-3
clone_size: many
d_call: .
v_call: TRBV10-1

cdr3_aa: CSARMQGGGNSPLHF
cdr3_nt: TGCAGTGCTAGAATGCAGGGTGGAGGGAATTCACCCCTCCACTTT
j_call: TRBJ1-6
clone_size: few
d_call: .
v_call: TRBV20-1

cdr3_aa: CASSFVRNNYGYTF
cdr3_nt: TGTGCCAGCAGTTTCGTGCGCAATAACTATGGCTACACCTTC
j_call: TRBJ1-2
clone_size: .
d_call: .
v_call: TRBV28

cdr3_aa: CASSRSLAGVFLNEQFF
cdr3_nt: TGTGCCAGTAGCCGCTCACTAGCGGGAGTTTTCCTGAATGAGCAGTTCTTC
j_call: TRBJ2-1
clone_size: many
d_call: TRBD2
v_call: TRBV19

cdr3_aa: CASSSKDRAEQYF
cdr3_nt: TGCGCCAGCAGCTCCAAAGACAGGGCCGAGCAGTACTTC
j_call: TRBJ2-7
clone_size: .
d_call: TRBD1
v_call: TRBV5-1

cdr3_aa: CASSFYYEQYF
cdr3_nt: TGTGCCAGCAGTTTCTACTACGAGCAGTACTTC
j_call: TRBJ2-7
clone_size: .
d_call: .
v_call: TRBV28

cdr3_aa: CATSRGSTDTQYF
cdr3_nt: TGTGCCACCAGCAGGGGAAGCACAGATACGCAGTATTTT
j_call: TRBJ2-3
clone_size: many
d_call: .
v_call: TRBV15